The 24 T cell receptor beta chains presented below share a single source sample, sequenced in a study of T cells after yellow fever vaccination. TCRdb reprocessed the 5' RACE reads via MiXCR and lists one record per CDR3 protein. The data contain about 580,000 distinct CDR3 sequences, approximately 16% of them singletons. The sequenced sample was PBMCs, obtained less than 6 days after the first yellow fever vaccination. Receptors originate from a man aged 18 to 29 who received the YFV17D yellow fever vaccine.

The V gene is TRBV6-5, the J gene TRBJ1-2; D remains ambiguous. The CDR3 has 16 amino acids. The V end lost 4 bases, the J end lost 4 bases, and 19 bases lay between the germline ends. The germline V gene has CDR1 MNHEY and CDR2 SVGAGI. CDR3 in amino acids: CASSSVAGAGLYGYTF. The DNA of the CDR3 is TGTGCCAGCAGTTCCGTGGCGGGCGCCGGTCTCTATGGCTACACCTTC.

CDR3 sequence (DNA): TGCGCCAGCAGCCAAGACGACCCCGGGAGGGGGGCGGTTAATTCACCCCTCCACTTT. Protein product: CASSQDDPGRGAVNSPLHF. The chain carries TRBV4-3 and TRBJ1-6, with D possibly matching TRBD1 (6 bases). The ends were cut back, 0 bases at V and 6 bases at J, with 21 bases in the middle. The CDR3 has 19 amino acids. CDR1 and CDR2 (germline): LGHNA, YSLEER.

This clonotype has at least ten counts. The V call is TRBV7-2, the J call TRBJ2-3; TRBD2 agrees at 8 bases. J was trimmed by 3 bases and V by 4 bases; bases with no gene match: 6. Germline values: CDR1 SGHTA, CDR2 FQGNSA. The CDR3 extends over 15 amino acids. The CDR3 DNA sequence: TGTGCCAGCAGCTCGACCGGGACTAGTACAGATACGCAGTATTTT. It is translated as CASSSTGTSTDTQYF.

The chain is built from TRBV20-1 and TRBJ2-7; 8 bases fit TRBD2. This CDR3 has 16 residues. V was pared by 1 base and J by 0 bases, with 8 bases of the junction left unmatched. Germline lookup yields CDR1 DFQATT and CDR2 SNEGSKA (reference sequence). The CDR3 loop is CSARVASGRLSYEQYF. CDR3 DNA sequence: TGCAGTGCTAGAGTGGCTAGCGGGCGGCTCTCCTACGAGCAGTACTTC.

The rearrangement links TRBV5-5 to TRBJ2-1, with 8 bases lining up with TRBD1. Trimming took 6 bases from V and 6 from J; bases not matched to a gene: 11. The CDR3 loop spans 15 amino acids. Germline CDR1 reads SGHKS; CDR2 reads YYEKEE (reference sequence). DNA for the CDR3: TGTGCCAGCAACCTGACAGGGGCCTGGAGCAATGAGCAGTTCTTC. Residues: CASNLTGAWSNEQFF.

This chain links TRBV18 with TRBJ2-3; D is possibly TRBD2 (6 bases). The germline V and J ends were trimmed by 6 bases and 6 bases, with 16 bases remaining between them. Germline V gene data show CDR1 as KGHSH and CDR2 as LQKENI. The CDR3 loop spans 14 amino acids. The CDR3 nucleotides read TGTGCCAGCTCCCCGACTAGTACCTGGGATACGCAGTATTTT. This sequence encodes CASSPTSTWDTQYF.

This clonotype was seen a few times. CDR3 coding DNA: TGCGCCAGCAGCCAAGATTATGACTGCCACGGATATGGCTACACCTTC. Amino acid sequence: CASSQDYDCHGYGYTF. This sequence joins TRBV4-3 and TRBJ1-2; no firm D call. CDR3 length: 16 amino acids. The V gene lost 0 bases and the J gene lost 5 bases, with 16 bases spanning the gap. Germline V lookup: CDR1 LGHNA, CDR2 YSLEER.

In its sample, this clonotype was seen a few times. This chain joins TRBV30 and TRBJ1-6, with unresolved D. This CDR3 comprises 12 residues. Trimming pared 0 bases from V and 7 bases from J, leaving 4 bases between. CDR1 is GTSNPN and CDR2 is SVGIG in the germline V gene (reference sequence). The CDR3: CAWSVRNSPLHF. CDR3 nucleotide sequence: TGTGCCTGGAGTGTACGGAATTCACCCCTCCACTTT.

This clonotype has a handful of counts. V and J are TRBV6-2 or TRBV6-3 and TRBJ1-6, with 8 bases identical to TRBD1. CDR1 and CDR2 from the germline V gene are MNHEY and SVGEGT. This CDR3 spans 22 amino acids. Germline trimming cut 0 bases from V and 7 bases from J; bases unmatched to any gene: 23. CDR3 nucleotides: TGTGCCAGCAGTTACTCGAAGAAGGTGGCGGACAGGGAATTTGAGCAGAATTCACCCCTCCACTTT. This encodes CASSYSKKVADREFEQNSPLHF.

The chain joins TRBV20-1 to TRBJ1-1, with D unclear. V lost 4 bases and J lost 1, with 10 bases in between. Per germline, CDR1 DFQATT and CDR2 SNEGSKA (reference sequence). This CDR3 is 13 amino acids long. CDR3 sequence reads: CSAIPLGNTEAFF. CDR3 DNA: TGCAGTGCTATTCCTTTGGGGAACACTGAAGCTTTCTTT.

This clonotype was observed a few times. This chain links TRBV6-2 or TRBV6-3 with TRBJ1-2; no reliable D call. The CDR3 is 15 residues long. The germline V gene encodes CDR1 MNHEY and CDR2 SVGEGT. V was cut by 2 bases and J by 6 bases, with 16 bases left in between. CDR3 sequence (DNA): TGTGCCAGCAGTTACAGTCCCACCAACCGGGATGGCTACACCTTC. Translating gives CASSYSPTNRDGYTF.

This clonotype was detected only a few times. The V and J genes are TRBV10-3 and TRBJ2-1, with TRBD2 matching over 9 bases. The CDR3 consists of 17 residues. Trimming removed 4 bases from V and 0 bases from J; junction bases left unmatched: 7. CDR1 and CDR2 (germline): ENHRY, SYGVKD. The CDR3 loop is CAISVAGGSHSYNEQFF. The CDR3 bases are TGTGCCATCAGTGTTGCGGGGGGGAGCCACTCCTACAATGAGCAGTTCTTC.

The rearrangement links TRBV18 to TRBJ2-3, with D possibly matching TRBD1 (6 bases). The tail of the sequence fits TRBJ1-5 better, so the J call may be wrong. The CDR3 has 16 residues. Germline loops: CDR1 KGHSH, CDR2 LQKENI. DNA of the CDR3: TGTGCCAGCTCACAAAACGGGGGCTTTGGCACAGATACGCAGCATTTT. The encoded protein is CASSQNGGFGTDTQHF.

This clonotype was seen only a few times. This chain connects TRBV7-9 to TRBJ2-1, with 8 positions matching TRBD2. Germline V gives CDR1 SEHNR, CDR2 FQNEAQ (reference sequence). With V trimmed by 1 base and J by 8 bases, 4 bases remained unmatched. The CDR3 is 14 residues long. CDR3 nucleotides: TGTGCCAGCAGCTTAGGGACTAGCATCGATGAGCAGTTCTTC. This translates into CASSLGTSIDEQFF.

In this sample, this clonotype turned up many times. CDR3 sequence reads: CASDQVGLYEQYV. The CDR3 DNA sequence: TGTGCCAGCGACCAAGTTGGTTTATACGAGCAGTACGTC. J is TRBJ2-7 and V is TRBV14; D remains unclear. This CDR3 comprises 13 residues. Trimming cost V 8 bases and J 4 bases, with 15 bases left between them. Germline V gene lookup returns CDR1 SGHDN and CDR2 FVKESK.

This sequence joins TRBV4-3 and TRBJ1-2; D is ambiguous. Trimming stripped 0 bases from V and 5 bases from J, with 13 bases between. This CDR3 contains 15 residues. Germline assignment: CDR1 LGHNA and CDR2 YSLEER. The CDR3 DNA reads TGCGCCAGCAGCCAAGAATCGGGGTTCGGTTATGGCTACACCTTC. Protein: CASSQESGFGYGYTF.

The V gene is TRBV12-3 or TRBV12-4, the J gene TRBJ2-5, with D possibly called TRBD1 or TRBD2 (5 bases each). Trimming stripped 7 bases from V and 6 bases from J, with 15 bases between. The CDR3 has 13 amino acids. The CDR3 loop reads CASKIEGMKTQYF. CDR3 coding DNA: TGTGCCAGCAAGATCGAGGGGATGAAGACCCAGTACTTC.

This clonotype occurred a few times. V is TRBV10-1 and J is TRBJ1-5, with D hard to call. The CDR3 sequence is 12 residues long. Germline CDR1 and CDR2: WNHNN and SYGVQD (reference sequence). The V end was cut by 3 bases, the J end by 3 bases, with 3 bases between. The CDR3 DNA sequence: TGCGCCAGCAGTGATCACAATCAGCCCCAGCATTTT. The encoded protein is CASSDHNQPQHF.

The V and J genes are TRBV18 and TRBJ2-7; 8 nucleotides line up with TRBD1. Germline V gene lookup returns CDR1 KGHSH and CDR2 LQKENI. V was clipped by 8 bases and J by 5 bases; unmatched bases: 8. The CDR3 loop spans 13 amino acids. The CDR3 reads CASPLSTGDEQYF. In DNA form, the CDR3 reads TGTGCCAGCCCTCTATCGACAGGGGACGAGCAGTACTTC.

The chain uses TRBV27 and TRBJ2-3, with unresolved D. This CDR3 region has 15 residues. CDR1 and CDR2 (germline): MNHEY, SMNVEV (reference sequence). The germline V and J ends were trimmed by 4 bases and 4 bases, with 15 bases remaining between them. The CDR3 DNA reads as TGTGCCAGCAGTTCCGCTAAGCTAGGAGCAGATACGCAGTATTTT. It is translated as CASSSAKLGADTQYF.

In its sample, this clonotype was seen a few times. V gene TRBV4-3 combines with J gene TRBJ2-2, with D unresolved. V was pared by 2 bases and J by 5 bases, with 15 bases between. CDR1 is LGHNA and CDR2 is YSLEER in the germline V gene. CDR3 size: 16 residues. The CDR3 coding sequence is TGCGCCAGCAGCCAAATTAGGGCCGATCGGACCGGGGAGCTGTTTTTT. This sequence encodes CASSQIRADRTGELFF.

In its sample, this clonotype was seen a few times. The rearrangement links TRBV10-3 to TRBJ2-1, with D maybe TRBD1 (6 bases). Trimming stripped 0 bases from V and 1 base from J, with 16 bases between. The germline V gene encodes CDR1 ENHRY and CDR2 SYGVKD. The CDR3 spans 18 residues. The CDR3 loop is CAISESGSSGTSYNEQFF. CDR3 sequence (DNA): TGTGCCATCAGTGAGTCGGGGTCCTCGGGGACATCCTACAATGAGCAGTTCTTC.

The V and J genes are TRBV20-1 and TRBJ2-5; 10 bases agree with TRBD2. Germline trimming cut 1 base from V and 1 base from J; bases unmatched to any gene: 3. CDR1 is DFQATT, CDR2 SNEGSKA, per germline (reference sequence). The CDR3 totals 15 residues. CDR3 protein: CSARGLAGAQETQYF. The CDR3 region has the DNA TGCAGTGCTAGAGGTCTAGCGGGGGCCCAAGAGACCCAGTACTTC.

Only a few counts were recorded for this clonotype. The rearrangement joins TRBV7-2 to TRBJ2-1, with a possible D match to TRBD2 (6 bases). Germline CDR1 is SGHTA and CDR2 is FQGNSA. This CDR3 contains 17 residues. V lost 4 bases to trimming and J lost 2 bases, with 18 bases between them. The CDR3 here is CASSSASIGGTYNEQFF. Written as DNA, the CDR3 is TGTGCCAGCAGCTCCGCCTCTATCGGGGGAACCTACAATGAGCAGTTCTTC.